Listed below are T cell receptor beta chains from one sample, sequenced in a study of cytomegalovirus exposure and HLA in healthy donors. TCRdb's copy holds only in-frame clones and misses some; the assay was immunoSEQ multiplex PCR. The sample records approximately 200,000 clones, roughly 88% being singletons. The sequenced material came from PBMCs. These receptors all stem from a woman between 18 and 29 years old in good health and CMV-seronegative. Each CDR3 is given with its conserved first and last residue. The order of the fields is D gene, J gene, V gene, clone size, CDR3 protein, CDR3 DNA. The D gene is left open where the match is weak. The size of a clone is reported for some rows only, either as once, few or many, or as a class for expanded clones.

D gene: TRBD2; J gene: TRBJ2-1; V gene: TRBV7-9; clone size: NA; CDR3 protein: CASSLVSSGTLEQFF; CDR3 DNA: TGTGCCAGCAGCTTAGTGTCTAGCGGGACTCTTGAGCAGTTCTTC
D gene: TRBD1; J gene: TRBJ1-2; V gene: TRBV28; clone size: NA; CDR3 protein: CASSGTGLNYGYTF; CDR3 DNA: TGTGCCAGCAGTGGGACAGGTTTGAACTATGGCTACACCTTC
D gene: TRBD1; J gene: TRBJ2-5; V gene: TRBV7-9; clone size: NA; CDR3 protein: CASSLGGTVLETQYF; CDR3 DNA: TGTGCCAGCAGCTTAGGAGGGACAGTGTTGGAGACCCAGTACTTC
D gene: NA; J gene: TRBJ2-5; V gene: TRBV7-6; clone size: NA; CDR3 protein: CASSLGPGAETQYF; CDR3 DNA: TGTGCCAGCAGCTTAGGGCCTGGGGCGGAGACCCAGTACTTC
D gene: TRBD2; J gene: TRBJ2-3; V gene: TRBV28; clone size: NA; CDR3 protein: CASSLWTSGTSTDTQYF; CDR3 DNA: TGTGCCAGCAGTTTATGGACTAGCGGGACTAGCACAGATACGCAGTATTTT
D gene: TRBD2; J gene: TRBJ2-1; V gene: TRBV15; clone size: NA; CDR3 protein: CATKKRPSGAHNEQFF; CDR3 DNA: TGTGCCACCAAAAAACGTCCTAGCGGGGCACACAATGAGCAGTTCTTC
D gene: NA; J gene: TRBJ2-1; V gene: TRBV30; clone size: NA; CDR3 protein: CAWRRRISYNEQFF; CDR3 DNA: TGTGCCTGGAGACGGCGGATCAGCTACAATGAGCAGTTCTTC
D gene: NA; J gene: TRBJ1-5; V gene: TRBV30; clone size: few; CDR3 protein: CAWGSGQPQHF; CDR3 DNA: TGTGCCTGGGGATCCGGGCAGCCCCAGCATTTT
D gene: NA; J gene: TRBJ1-2; V gene: TRBV6-1; clone size: NA; CDR3 protein: CASILLQGYGGYTF; CDR3 DNA: TGTGCCAGCATTTTGCTACAGGGCTATGGCGGCTACACCTTC
D gene: NA; J gene: TRBJ1-1; V gene: TRBV27; clone size: NA; CDR3 protein: CASSRMPGLRPNEAFF; CDR3 DNA: TGTGCCAGCAGCCGGATGCCGGGACTCCGACCAAATGAAGCTTTCTTT
D gene: NA; J gene: TRBJ2-7; V gene: TRBV27; clone size: few; CDR3 protein: CASSWTAGSYEQYF; CDR3 DNA: TGTGCCAGCAGTTGGACAGCCGGCTCCTACGAGCAGTACTTC
D gene: NA; J gene: TRBJ2-7; V gene: TRBV16; clone size: NA; CDR3 protein: CASSQSRYEQYF; CDR3 DNA: TGTGCCAGCAGCCAATCCCGCTACGAGCAGTACTTC
D gene: TRBD2; J gene: TRBJ2-7; V gene: TRBV19; clone size: NA; CDR3 protein: CASSIGGRGAYEQYF; CDR3 DNA: TGTGCCAGTAGTATAGGAGGGCGGGGGGCCTACGAGCAGTACTTC
D gene: NA; J gene: TRBJ2-3; V gene: TRBV30; clone size: NA; CDR3 protein: CAWSRQGRADTQYF; CDR3 DNA: TGTGCCTGGAGTCGACAGGGGAGGGCAGATACGCAGTATTTT
D gene: TRBD2; J gene: TRBJ2-7; V gene: TRBV27; clone size: NA; CDR3 protein: CASSSGTSGTYEQYF; CDR3 DNA: TGTGCCAGCAGTTCCGGGACTAGCGGCACCTACGAGCAGTACTTC
D gene: NA; J gene: TRBJ2-7; V gene: TRBV28; clone size: NA; CDR3 protein: CASSWGDSSYEQYF; CDR3 DNA: TGTGCCAGCAGCTGGGGGGACTCTTCCTACGAGCAGTACTTC
D gene: TRBD2; J gene: TRBJ2-7; V gene: TRBV2; clone size: NA; CDR3 protein: CASRHTPGLAGDAYEQYF; CDR3 DNA: TGTGCCAGCAGACACACCCCGGGACTAGCGGGAGATGCCTACGAGCAGTACTTC
D gene: TRBD1; J gene: TRBJ1-1; V gene: TRBV7-3; clone size: few; CDR3 protein: CASSLGTVTNTEAFF; CDR3 DNA: TGTGCCAGCAGCTTAGGGACAGTGACGAACACTGAAGCTTTCTTT
D gene: TRBD2; J gene: TRBJ2-7; V gene: TRBV6-4; clone size: few; CDR3 protein: CASSEASGYEQYF; CDR3 DNA: TGTGCCAGCAGTGAGGCTAGCGGCTACGAGCAGTACTTC
D gene: NA; J gene: TRBJ2-7; V gene: TRBV10-1; clone size: NA; CDR3 protein: CASSEAGPRAYEQYF; CDR3 DNA: TGCGCCAGCAGTGAGGCAGGCCCCAGAGCCTACGAGCAGTACTTC
D gene: NA; J gene: TRBJ1-5; V gene: TRBV4-2; clone size: NA; CDR3 protein: CASSPWRLSHQPQHF; CDR3 DNA: TGTGCCAGCAGCCCTTGGCGGCTCAGTCATCAGCCCCAGCATTTT
D gene: TRBD2; J gene: TRBJ2-3; V gene: TRBV5-8; clone size: NA; CDR3 protein: CASSLLASGDAASTDTQYF; CDR3 DNA: TGTGCCAGCAGCTTGTTGGCTAGCGGGGACGCTGCTAGCACAGATACGCAGTATTTT
D gene: NA; J gene: TRBJ2-5; V gene: TRBV28; clone size: NA; CDR3 protein: CASSLPTYGTGIRQETQYF; CDR3 DNA: TGTGCCAGCAGTTTACCAACTTACGGAACAGGAATACGACAAGAGACCCAGTACTTC
D gene: NA; J gene: TRBJ2-1; V gene: TRBV29-1; clone size: NA; CDR3 protein: CSAQRGSNEQFF; CDR3 DNA: TGCAGCGCCCAAAGGGGGAGTAATGAGCAGTTCTTC
D gene: NA; J gene: TRBJ1-5; V gene: TRBV4-1; clone size: once; CDR3 protein: CASSLSNNYQGGSNQPQHF; CDR3 DNA: TGCGCCAGCAGCCTATCTAACAATTACCAGGGCGGTAGCAATCAGCCCCAGCATTTT